Shown below are 9 T cell receptor beta chains from a single sample sequenced in a study of blood T cells in healthy people across ages (dated by TCRdb to between 2015 and 2017). The method behind the library was 5' RACE. This sample was sequenced with an Illumina HiSeq 2500. The second PCR ran for about 7 to 11 cycles and used a J-beta primer mix along with a sample-barcoded 5' primer. The public reads were reanalyzed by TCRdb: fastp trimming at Q25, MiXCR alignment, in-frame beta chains only. CDR3 protein duplicates are merged, each entry listing the most common genes and DNA. Present in this sample are more than 1,000,000 distinct CDR3 sequences, roughly a quarter of which were seen just once. Of the sample, around 0.7% is held by the ten largest clones. These data were likewise used in another study, on T cells of mothers and their children.

The specimen was blood. The receptor set was obtained from a girl aged 2-9 years in good health.

The rearrangement joins TRBV29-1 to TRBJ2-5; D possibly matches TRBD1 or TRBD2 (5 bases each). This CDR3 spans 15 amino acids. CDR1 SQVTM and CDR2 ANQGSEA come from the germline V gene. Deletions cut 4 bases from V and 4 bases from J, with 19 bases between. The CDR3 bases are TGCAGCGTTGCAAAGGTGCTCCGGGACCCAGAGACCCAGTACTTC. It translates to CSVAKVLRDPETQYF. Full variable domain (outside the CDR3, taken from reference TRBV29-1 and TRBJ2-5): SAVISQKPSRDICQRGTSLTIQCQVDSQVTMMFWYRQQPGQSLTLIATANQGSEATYESGFVIDKFPISRPNLTFSTLTVSNMSPEDSSIYLCSVAKVLRDPETQYFGPGTRLLVL.

This chain connects TRBV2 to TRBJ2-5; D is perhaps TRBD1 (5 bases). Germline loops: CDR1 SNHLY, CDR2 FYNNEI. This CDR3 is 11 amino acids long. Trimming removed 8 bases at V and 5 bases at J, with 9 bases between. CDR3 nucleotide sequence: TGTGCCAGCCAGGGAAGGGAGACCCAGTACTTC. Protein sequence: CASQGRETQYF.

The chain carries TRBV12-3 or TRBV12-4 and TRBJ2-3; D is unresolved. This CDR3 is 14 amino acids long. V was shortened by 2 bases and J by 15 bases, with 21 bases between the two germline ends. The CDR3 nucleotides are TGTGCCAGCAGTTTAAGGGCCCAAACAGATACGGAATATTTT. This translates into CASSLRAQTDTEYF.

This sequence joins TRBV7-9 and TRBJ2-1; weak D call: TRBD2 (6 bases). Germline V gene data show CDR1 as SEHNR and CDR2 as FQNEAQ (reference sequence). The V end was cut by 1 base, the J end by 10 bases, with 17 bases between. The CDR3 loop spans 15 amino acids. Written as DNA, the CDR3 is TGTGCCAGCAGCTTAGGGCCGTCAAGGGAGGAAGAGCAGTTCTTC. As protein: CASSLGPSREEEQFF.

The chain employs TRBV3-1 and TRBJ2-2; weak D call: TRBD1 (7 bases). CDR3 size: 16 residues. Deletions cut 6 bases from V and 3 bases from J, with 17 bases between. In germline, CDR1 is LGHDT, CDR2 YNNKEL (reference sequence). CDR3 nucleotides: TGTGCCAGCAGACTTACTACAGGGGAGGACACCGGGGAGCTGTTTTTT. Its translation is CASRLTTGEDTGELFF.

With respect to this clonotype: A much bigger clone sits one base away, suggesting this may be a read error. The chain joins TRBV4-3 to TRBJ2-7, with 7 bases fitting TRBD2. The CDR3 sequence is 14 residues long. V gave up 0 bases and J gave up 10 bases; unmatched junction bases: 9. CDR1 LGHNA and CDR2 YSLEER come from the germline V gene. CDR3 bases: TGCGCCAGCAGCCAAGATAACCGCGGGAGAGACCAGTACTTC. This translates into CASSQDNRGRDQYF.

CDR3 in amino acids: CSVEDWDREWYEQFF. Written as DNA, the CDR3 is TGCAGCGTTGAAGATTGGGACAGGGAATGGTATGAGCAGTTCTTC. This rearrangement joins TRBV29-1 to TRBJ2-1, with 9 positions matching TRBD1. Trimming took 0 bases from V and 8 from J; bases not matched to a gene: 8. In germline, CDR1 is SQVTM, CDR2 ANQGSEA. The CDR3 is 15 residues long.

The chain uses TRBV7-6 and TRBJ2-3; D not resolved. V was shortened by 1 base and J by 4 bases, with 15 bases between the two germline ends. Germline CDR1 and CDR2: SGHVS and FNYEAQ. CDR3 length equals 16 residues. The CDR3 sequence is CASSLVGGPRADTQYF. DNA for the CDR3: TGTGCCAGCAGCTTAGTTGGTGGGCCCCGCGCAGATACGCAGTATTTT.

The V call is TRBV4-3, the J call TRBJ1-2; D might be TRBD1 (5 bases). The CDR3 length is 17 residues. V dropped 4 bases and J dropped 3 bases, with 21 bases sitting between them. CDR1 LGHNA and CDR2 YSLEER come from the germline V gene. In DNA, the CDR3 is TGCGCCAGCAGCCCTACCGGCGGGCAGGGTACAGACTATGGCTACACCTTC. This gives the protein CASSPTGGQGTDYGYTF.